A single sample is the source of the 29 T cell receptor beta chains below, sequenced in a study of post-analysis software for immune sequencing data. TCR beta cDNA libraries included unique molecular identifiers. TCRdb reprocessed the PCR reads via MiXCR and lists one record per CDR3 protein. The sample lists hundreds of thousands of distinct CDR3 sequences; roughly two fifths were seen once. These receptors' antigens are unknown. Findings and caveats of the study: Patients carried a few TRBV segments more frequently than controls did, and TRBV5-6, TRBV5-1 and TRBV20-1 were among them.

What was sequenced was blood. The receptors come from a girl aged 5 to 17 with multiple sclerosis.

The V gene is TRBV5-6, the J gene TRBJ2-3, with TRBD1 identical over 10 bases. Losses at the gene ends were 2 bases for V and 7 bases for J; bases not matched to a gene: 7. Per germline, CDR1 SGHDT and CDR2 YYEEEE. The CDR3 runs 15 residues. DNA for the CDR3: TGTGCCAGCAGCTTTCGGACAGGGGGGATACATACGCAGTATTTT. It translates to CASSFRTGGIHTQYF.

The rearrangement links TRBV6-5 to TRBJ2-3; D call uncertain. Trimming took off 5 bases at V and 4 bases at J, with 13 bases between the two ends. The CDR3 consists of 14 residues. Germline CDR1 and CDR2: MNHEY and SVGAGI. Here the CDR3 reads CASSTYGLPDTQYF. CDR3 DNA sequence: TGTGCCAGCAGTACCTACGGCCTCCCAGATACGCAGTATTTT.

This clonotype occurred a few times. V and J are TRBV12-3 or TRBV12-4 and TRBJ1-2; the match to TRBD1 covers 11 bases. With 9 bases clipped from V and 8 bases from J, the junction kept 14 bases outside the gene matches. The CDR3 runs to 15 residues. This chain's CDR3 is CASTQRTGGFRGYTF. CDR3 DNA: TGTGCCAGTACTCAGAGGACAGGGGGCTTCCGAGGCTACACCTTC.

The chain recombines TRBV5-1 with TRBJ1-1, with unresolved D. The germline V and J ends were trimmed by 0 bases and 0 bases, with 9 bases remaining between them. Germline V gives CDR1 SGHRS, CDR2 YFSETQ. The length of the CDR3 is 15 residues. The CDR3 protein is CASSLVFGLNTEAFF. The DNA of the CDR3 is TGCGCCAGCAGCTTGGTCTTCGGGTTGAACACTGAAGCTTTCTTT.

A note on this clonotype: A much larger clone sits a single nucleotide away, making a read error possible. The rearrangement links TRBV12-3 or TRBV12-4 to TRBJ1-1, with D unclear. Trimming stripped 7 bases from V and 4 bases from J, with 22 bases between. The CDR3 loop spans 16 amino acids. The CDR3: CASTNFRQRVSTEAFF. Here the CDR3 DNA reads TGTGCCAGCACCAATTTTCGGCAAAGAGTGAGCACTGAAGCTTTCTTT.

V and J are TRBV20-1 and TRBJ2-5; 7 bases are shared with TRBD2. TRBJ2-7 explains the end of the DNA better; the J call may be wrong. The CDR3 spans 16 residues. Germline V gene sequence: CDR1 DFQATT, CDR2 SNEGSKA (reference sequence). The CDR3 DNA reads as TGCAGTGCCCGGAGACTAGCCCTTTCCCAAGCCTACGAGCAGTACTTC. Translated, it gives CSARRLALSQAYEQYF.

CDR3 residues: CSARRAGSSYEQYF. CDR3 in DNA: TGCAGTGCTAGACGAGCGGGGAGCTCCTACGAGCAGTACTTC. V is TRBV20-1 and J is TRBJ2-7; 7 nucleotides line up with TRBD2. The V segment lost 2 bases and the J segment 0 bases; nucleotides outside the gene matches: 4. Germline V lookup: CDR1 DFQATT, CDR2 SNEGSKA (reference sequence). The CDR3 is 14 residues long.

This clonotype has a handful of counts. The CDR3 bases are TGTGCCAGCCGGTTCGCGGGAGCAACAGATACGCAGTATTTT. It is translated as CASRFAGATDTQYF. This sequence joins TRBV28 and TRBJ2-3; TRBD2 aligns across 7 bases. The CDR3 extends over 14 amino acids. The V gene's germline CDR1 is MDHEN and CDR2 SYDVKM. The trim removed 8 bases at V and 3 bases at J, leaving 8 bases unmatched.

This clonotype has only a few counts. The chain is built from TRBV7-3 and TRBJ2-5; D unresolved. CDR1 is SGHTA and CDR2 is FQGTGA in the germline V gene. This CDR3 has 13 amino acids. Trimming cost V 1 base and J 2 bases, with 5 bases left between them. The CDR3 loop is CASSLNQQETQYF. In nucleotides, the CDR3 is TGTGCCAGCAGCTTAAACCAGCAAGAGACCCAGTACTTC.

This chain uses TRBV24-1 with TRBJ2-5; D remains ambiguous. The CDR3 runs to 14 residues. V gave up 4 bases and J gave up 5 bases, with 13 bases separating them. Germline V gene sequence: CDR1 KGHDR, CDR2 SFDVKD. CDR3: CATSDPYIGETQYF. The CDR3 coding sequence is TGTGCCACCAGTGACCCATACATCGGCGAGACCCAGTACTTC.

The V call is TRBV7-9, the J call TRBJ2-1; D might be TRBD1 or TRBD2, each matching 5 bases. V was trimmed by 2 bases and J by 9 bases, leaving 14 bases between them. The CDR3 is 14 amino acids. Germline assignment: CDR1 SEHNR and CDR2 FQNEAQ (reference sequence). CDR3: CASSLSAGAGEQFF. In DNA form, the CDR3 reads TGTGCCAGCAGCTTATCAGCTGGGGCGGGTGAGCAGTTCTTC.

The CDR3 DNA follows: TGTGCCAGCAGCTTCGTCGGGACAGGCTCCTACAATGAGCAGTTCTTC. It is translated as CASSFVGTGSYNEQFF. The genes are TRBV13 and TRBJ2-1, with 8 bases fitting TRBD1. The V gene's germline CDR1 is PRHDT and CDR2 FYEKMQ (reference sequence). This CDR3 contains 16 residues. With 3 bases clipped from V and 0 bases from J, the junction kept 4 bases outside the gene matches.

Comments on this clonotype: One end of the junction varies from germline; a read error may be responsible. J is TRBJ2-1 and V is TRBV20-1; 9 nucleotides align to TRBD2. Germline lookup yields CDR1 DFQATT and CDR2 SNEGSKA (reference sequence). This CDR3 is 14 amino acids long. The CDR3, as DNA: TGCGGTGCTAACAGACTAGCGGTAAGGAATGAGCAGTTCTTC. It specifies CGANRLAVRNEQFF.

The rearrangement links TRBV6-5 to TRBJ1-2, with 11 nucleotides matching TRBD1. V lost 5 bases and J lost 6; bases outside the gene matches: 14. CDR3 length: 17 residues. CDR1 MNHEY and CDR2 SVGAGI come from the germline V gene. Here the CDR3 DNA reads TGTGCCAGCAGTGTTCTGGTAGGACAGGGGGCGCGAAATGGCTACACCTTC. It encodes CASSVLVGQGARNGYTF.

V gene TRBV12-3 or TRBV12-4 combines with J gene TRBJ2-1, with 12 nucleotides matching TRBD2. With 6 bases clipped from V and 8 bases from J, the junction kept 8 bases outside the gene matches. This CDR3 has 15 residues. The CDR3 region has the DNA TGTGCCAGCAGCCTCACTAGCGGGGGGATCGATGAGCAGTTCTTC. Its translation: CASSLTSGGIDEQFF.

The J gene is TRBJ2-5, the V gene TRBV7-2; the match to TRBD1 covers 9 bases. The CDR3 contains 16 residues. The V and J ends lost 5 bases and 1 base, in that order; junction bases with no gene match: 8. Germline V CDR1 and CDR2: SGHTA, FQGNSA. CDR3 sequence reads: CASSRGQGTLQETQYF. CDR3 nucleotide sequence: TGTGCCAGCAGCCGCGGACAGGGGACCCTCCAAGAGACCCAGTACTTC.

The chain employs TRBV5-1 and TRBJ2-7; D unclear. The V and J ends lost 4 bases and 2 bases respectively, with 13 bases between them. CDR3 length equals 14 residues. Germline lookup yields CDR1 SGHRS and CDR2 YFSETQ. The CDR3 coding sequence is TGCGCCAGCAGCGCAACCTCCAGCCCCTACGAGCAGTACTTC. Translated: CASSATSSPYEQYF.

The gene calls are TRBV12-3 or TRBV12-4 and TRBJ1-4, with TRBD1 as a possible D gene (6 bases). The length of the CDR3 is 15 residues. V was cut by 6 bases and J by 6 bases, with 17 bases left in between. The CDR3 region is CASSPTGSEDEKLFF. DNA for the CDR3: TGTGCCAGCAGCCCCACAGGGAGCGAAGATGAAAAACTGTTTTTT.

The V and J genes are TRBV4-2 and TRBJ2-5; 7 nucleotides align to TRBD1. J gave up 4 bases and V 1 base, and 6 bases lay outside the gene matches. The CDR3 runs to 15 residues. CDR1 is LGHNA and CDR2 is YNFKEQ in the germline V gene. The CDR3 DNA is TGTGCCAGCAGCCAAGGTAACAGGGGTGGAGAGACCCAGTACTTC. Protein product: CASSQGNRGGETQYF.

With regard to this clonotype: Sequence at one end of the junction differs from germline and may be a read error. This chain links TRBV11-2 with TRBJ2-7; TRBD2 aligns across 14 bases. The CDR3 sequence is 16 residues long. In germline, CDR1 is SGHAT, CDR2 FQNNGV. The CDR3 DNA is TGTGCTAGCAGCTCCCGGACTAGCGGGAGGATCTACGAGCAGTACTTC. It codes for CASSSRTSGRIYEQYF. Drawing the rest from reference TRBV11-2 and TRBJ2-7, the complete variable domain is EAGVAQSPRYKIIEKRQSVAFWCNPISGHATLYWYQQILGQGPKLLIQFQNNGVVDDSQLPKDRFSAERLKGVDSTLKIQPAKLEDSAVYLCASSSRTSGRIYEQYFGPGTRLTVT.

There are a few counts of this clonotype. The chain carries TRBV20-1 and TRBJ2-5; TRBD2 might be the D (6 bases). Trimming stripped 5 bases from V and 5 bases from J, with 18 bases between. CDR1 and CDR2 (germline): DFQATT, SNEGSKA (reference sequence). This CDR3 has 14 residues. In DNA, the CDR3 is TGCAGTGCTCATCACTTGCGGGGAGAGGAGACCCAGTACTTC. Its translation is CSAHHLRGEETQYF.

This clonotype appeared a few times. V usage is TRBV12-3 or TRBV12-4 and J usage is TRBJ2-3; D perhaps matches TRBD1 (6 bases). The V end was cut by 1 base, the J end by 4 bases, with 15 bases between. The CDR3 runs 16 residues. The CDR3 nucleotides are TGTGCCAGCAGTTTAGTTACAGGGCAGAGGGCAGATACGCAGTATTTT. Protein: CASSLVTGQRADTQYF.

The rearrangement uses TRBV12-3 or TRBV12-4 and TRBJ2-7; either TRBD1 or TRBD2 may fit D (5 bases each). CDR3 length equals 13 residues. V was cut by 4 bases and J by 3 bases, with 10 bases left in between. CDR3 coding DNA: TGTGCCAGCAGTTACGAGGGGCGCTACGAGCAGTACTTC. Translated, it gives CASSYEGRYEQYF.

J is TRBJ2-7 and V is TRBV5-1, with D unresolved. CDR1 is SGHRS and CDR2 is YFSETQ in the germline V gene. The V and J ends lost 4 bases and 7 bases respectively, with 18 bases between them. This CDR3 is 14 amino acids long. The CDR3 DNA reads TGCGCCAGCAGCCCGAGTGCCACGTACAATGAGCAGTACTTC. This encodes CASSPSATYNEQYF.

This chain joins TRBV4-1 and TRBJ1-6; D ambiguous. Trimming shortened V by 4 bases and J by 10 bases, and 14 bases separated the two germline ends. The germline CDR1 and CDR2 sequences are MGHRA and YSYEKL. CDR3 length equals 14 residues. DNA for the CDR3: TGCGCCAGCAGCCGCGGTCCATGGAGGTCACCCCTCCACTTT. Protein product: CASSRGPWRSPLHF.

V is TRBV12-3 or TRBV12-4 and J is TRBJ2-7; 11 bases fit TRBD1. J was trimmed by 5 bases and V by 5 bases; bases with no gene match: 5. The CDR3 sequence is 14 residues long. DNA for the CDR3: TGTGCCAGCAGTCGGACAGGGGGCAAAGACGAGCAGTACTTC. As protein: CASSRTGGKDEQYF.

As regards this clonotype: A clone one base away is much larger, so this may be a read error. The J gene is TRBJ1-5, the V gene TRBV7-9; D not certain. Germline V CDR1 and CDR2: SEHNR, FQNEAQ (reference sequence). This CDR3 spans 14 amino acids. The germline V and J ends were trimmed by 1 base and 0 bases, with 4 bases remaining between them. The CDR3 is CASSLENSNQPQHF. DNA of the CDR3: TGTGCCAGCAGCTTAGAGAATAGCAATCAGCCCCAGCATTTT.

The chain recombines TRBV20-1 with TRBJ1-5, with D perhaps TRBD1 (5 bases). V lost 2 bases, J lost 3 bases, and 8 bases lay in between. Looked up from germline, CDR1 is DFQATT and CDR2 is SNEGSKA (reference sequence). This CDR3 spans 13 amino acids. The CDR3 sequence is CSARKGDNQPQHF. In nucleotides, the CDR3 is TGCAGTGCTAGAAAAGGGGACAATCAGCCCCAGCATTTT.

This clonotype showed up just a few times. This chain connects TRBV7-2 to TRBJ2-7, with D perhaps TRBD2 (6 bases). V was pared by 4 bases and J by 2 bases, with 18 bases between. The germline V gene has CDR1 SGHTA and CDR2 FQGNSA. The CDR3 totals 16 residues. The CDR3 DNA reads as TGTGCCAGCAGCTCACCGGGACTCCTGCCTGCCTACGAGCAGTACTTC. It is translated as CASSSPGLLPAYEQYF. The full variable domain, in which reference TRBV7-2 and TRBJ2-7 provide the parts outside the CDR3, is GAGVSQSPSNKVTEKGKDVELRCDPISGHTALYWYRQSLGQGLEFLIYFQGNSAPDKSGLPSDRFSAERTGGSVSTLTIQRTQQEDSAVYLCASSSPGLLPAYEQYFGPGTRLTVT.